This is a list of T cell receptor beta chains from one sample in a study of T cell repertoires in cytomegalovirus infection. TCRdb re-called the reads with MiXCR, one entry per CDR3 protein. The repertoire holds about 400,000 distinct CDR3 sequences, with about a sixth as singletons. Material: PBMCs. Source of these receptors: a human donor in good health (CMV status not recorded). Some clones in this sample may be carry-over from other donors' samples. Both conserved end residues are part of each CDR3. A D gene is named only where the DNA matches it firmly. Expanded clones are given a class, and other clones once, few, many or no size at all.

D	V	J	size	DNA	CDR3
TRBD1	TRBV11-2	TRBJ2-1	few	TGTGCCAGCAAATTTACGACAGGGCTTAACAATGAGCAGTTCTTC	CASKFTTGLNNEQFF
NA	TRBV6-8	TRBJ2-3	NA	TGTGCCAGCAGCAACCGGGGTCTAGCGCCCAACACAGATACGCAGTATTTT	CASSNRGLAPNTDTQYF
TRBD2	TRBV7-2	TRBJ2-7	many	TGTGCCAGCAGCATCGGCGGGGGGCTATCCTACGAGCAGTACTTC	CASSIGGGLSYEQYF
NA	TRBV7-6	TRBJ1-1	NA	TGTGCCAGCAGCTCTTTCAGAGGTGACACTGAAGCTTTCTTT	CASSSFRGDTEAFF
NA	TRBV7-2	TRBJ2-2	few	TGTGCCAGCAGCTTATTCGGGGAGCTGTTTTTT	CASSLFGELFF
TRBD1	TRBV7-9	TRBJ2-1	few	TGTGCCAGCAGCCCCGGGACAGGGGATCAGTTCTTC	CASSPGTGDQFF
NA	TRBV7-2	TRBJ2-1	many	TGTGCCAGCAGCTTTCGACTGGACAATGAGCAGTTCTTC	CASSFRLDNEQFF
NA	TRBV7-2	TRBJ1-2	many	TGTGCCAGCAGCCTGAAACCGGACAGAGCTAACTATGGCTACACCTTC	CASSLKPDRANYGYTF
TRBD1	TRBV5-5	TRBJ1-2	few	TGTGCCAGCAGGCCGGGGACAGGGGGTACTGGCTACACCTTC	CASRPGTGGTGYTF
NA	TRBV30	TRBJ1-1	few	TGTGCCTGGAGTCTGGAGGGCACTGAAGCTTTCTTT	CAWSLEGTEAFF
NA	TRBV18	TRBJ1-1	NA	TGTGCCAGCTCAAGCTACGTTCAGGGGAACACTGAAGCTTTCTTT	CASSSYVQGNTEAFF
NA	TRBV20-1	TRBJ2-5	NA	TGCAGTGCTAAGAAGCTAGCCGAGCAAGAGACCCAGTACTTC	CSAKKLAEQETQYF
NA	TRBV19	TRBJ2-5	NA	TGTGCCAGTAGTATGGGCAGGTCCTACGAGACCCAGTACTTC	CASSMGRSYETQYF
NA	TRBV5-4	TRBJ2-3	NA	TGTGCCAGCAGCTCGGGCGTCTTTAACACAGATACGCAGTATTTT	CASSSGVFNTDTQYF
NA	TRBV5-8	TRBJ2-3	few	TGTGCCAGCAGCTTGGGACTACCTTCCGATACGCAGTATTTT	CASSLGLPSDTQYF
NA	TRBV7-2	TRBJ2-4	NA	TGTGCCAGCAGCTTAGTATTGGGGTTCGCCAAAAACATTCAGTACTTC	CASSLVLGFAKNIQYF